One and the same sample provided the 27 T cell receptor beta chains below, sequenced in a study of beta chain features in type 1 diabetes. The isolated RNA, all of it, was reverse transcribed, so expressed TCRB transcripts were what got sequenced. The table came from immunoSEQ multiplex PCR; TCRdb's copy has only in-frame clones and leaves some out. Seen here are 200,000 to 300,000 clones, 11% to 15% observed once, and the top ten hold around 0.03%. Sample: naive CD4+ T cells from blood. These receptors were obtained from a woman in her thirties or forties in good health.

This clone was observed a few times. The chain is built from TRBV10-1 and TRBJ2-5; 8 nucleotides match TRBD2. The CDR3 covers 13 residues. V gave up 6 bases and J gave up 5 bases; unmatched junction bases: 5. Germline V CDR1 and CDR2: WNHNN, SYGVQD (reference sequence). CDR3 sequence reads: CASRGLGEETQYF. The CDR3 nucleotides are TGCGCCAGCAGGGGACTAGGGGAGGAGACCCAGTACTTC.

This sequence joins TRBV10-2 and TRBJ2-3, with TRBD2 identical over 11 bases. V lost 6 bases and J lost 8; bases outside the gene matches: 13. The CDR3 is made up of 16 amino acids. The germline V gene has CDR1 WSHSY and CDR2 SAAADI. The CDR3 sequence: CASSELAGAPKGTQYF. The DNA of the CDR3 is TGCGCCAGCAGCGAACTAGCGGGGGCCCCGAAGGGTACGCAGTATTTT.

The J gene is TRBJ2-4, the V gene TRBV4-1; tentatively, D is TRBD2 (7 bases). The CDR3 is made up of 16 amino acids. V lost 0 bases and J 3 bases, leaving 12 bases between the germline ends. The germline gives CDR1 MGHRA, CDR2 YSYEKL. As DNA, the CDR3 is TGCGCCAGCAGCCAAGATGCGGGGGCGGTCAAAAACATTCAGTACTTC. Translated, it gives CASSQDAGAVKNIQYF.

The chain has TRBV14 and TRBJ1-2, with D hard to call. Per the germline V gene, CDR1 is SGHDN and CDR2 is FVKESK. There are 12 residues in the CDR3. V was trimmed by 3 bases and J by 5 bases, leaving 7 bases between them. The CDR3 bases are TGTGCCAGCAGCCAGGGCCGTTATGGCTACACCTTC. As protein: CASSQGRYGYTF.

The count of this clone is one. The chain joins TRBV7-9 to TRBJ1-3; D possibly corresponds to TRBD1 (6 bases). The germline gives CDR1 SEHNR, CDR2 FQNEAQ (reference sequence). CDR3 length: 15 amino acids. The V and J ends lost 6 bases and 0 bases respectively, with 12 bases between them. The CDR3 loop reads CASSPPGHSGNTIYF. DNA for the CDR3: TGTGCCAGCAGTCCCCCGGGACACTCTGGAAACACCATATATTTT.

The rearrangement joins TRBV9 to TRBJ1-2; maybe TRBD1 (6 bases). Germline CDR1 reads SGDLS; CDR2 reads YYNGEE. The CDR3 length is 18 residues. The V end lost 3 bases, the J end lost 3 bases, and 24 bases lay between the germline ends. As DNA, the CDR3 is TGTGCCAGCAGCGGCACAGGGTCGGGAACTACTCTCTACTATGGCTACACCTTC. This gives the protein CASSGTGSGTTLYYGYTF.

The chain employs TRBV18 and TRBJ1-1, with D possibly TRBD1 on 5 matching bases. The germline gives CDR1 KGHSH, CDR2 LQKENI. The CDR3 runs to 12 residues. V lost 1 base, J lost 10 bases, and 10 bases lay in between. The CDR3 DNA reads TGTGCCAGCTCACCACTAGGGGATAGAGCTTTCTTT. Amino acids: CASSPLGDRAFF.

The chain joins TRBV7-6 to TRBJ1-4, with D maybe TRBD1 (6 bases). The V gene lost 5 bases and the J gene lost 5 bases, with 15 bases spanning the gap. The CDR3 consists of 15 residues. From germline, CDR1 is SGHVS and CDR2 FNYEAQ. The CDR3 loop reads CASSTLQGKNEKLFF. The CDR3 DNA is TGTGCCAGCAGCACACTTCAGGGGAAAAATGAAAAACTGTTTTTT.

The chain is built from TRBV19 and TRBJ2-5, with D perhaps TRBD1 (6 bases). Germline V CDR1 and CDR2: LNHDA, SQIVND (reference sequence). Trimming took 3 bases from V and 2 from J, leaving 13 bases between them. The length of the CDR3 is 15 residues. CDR3 nucleotides: TGTGCCAGTAGTATCCGGGACATCCTGCAAGAGACCCAGTACTTC. Amino acids: CASSIRDILQETQYF.

A few counts support this clone. V and J are TRBV10-3 and TRBJ2-2; TRBD1 matches at 10 bases. V trimming: 7 bases; J trimming: 5 bases; junction bases outside the gene matches: 7. This CDR3 is 15 amino acids long. CDR1 and CDR2 from the germline V gene are ENHRY and SYGVKD. The CDR3 sequence is CAIKTGTGETGELFF. The CDR3 coding sequence is TGTGCCATCAAAACCGGGACAGGGGAGACCGGGGAGCTGTTTTTT.

This clone showed up just a few times. The chain links TRBV7-6 to TRBJ1-2, with D maybe TRBD1 (5 bases). Germline V gene sequence: CDR1 SGHVS, CDR2 FNYEAQ. This CDR3 is 15 amino acids long. V was clipped by 6 bases and J by 1 base, with 15 bases between them. The CDR3: CASSPGQGLNYGYTF. CDR3 in DNA: TGTGCCAGCAGTCCCGGGCAGGGCCTTAACTATGGCTACACCTTC.

This clone has only a few counts. Its ends do not fully match the called genes, so a read error is possible. The V call is TRBV7-9, the J call TRBJ2-5; tentative D call: TRBD1 (6 bases). The CDR3 totals 12 residues. Germline V CDR1 and CDR2: SEHNR, FQNEAQ (reference sequence). The CDR3 spells CASSETDRPRDF. In nucleotides, the CDR3 is TGTGCCAGCAGCGAAACTGACAGGCCCCGGGACTTC. Based on the CDR3 plus reference TRBV7-9 and TRBJ2-5, the full variable domain is DTGVSQNPRHKITKRGQNVTFRCDPISEHNRLYWYRQTLGQGPEFLTYFQNEAQLEKSRLLSDRFSAERPKGSFSTLEIQRTEQGDSAMYLCASSETDRPRDFGPGTRLLVL.

This clone was found a few times. J is TRBJ1-1 and V is TRBV25-1; TRBD1 agrees at 7 bases. Germline V gene sequence: CDR1 MGHDK, CDR2 SYGVNS. This CDR3 is built from 13 residues. The V gene end was trimmed by 6 bases and the J gene end by 4 bases; junction bases not matched to a gene: 5. CDR3 region: CASRGDSRTEAFF. CDR3 DNA: TGTGCCAGCAGGGGGGACAGCCGCACTGAAGCTTTCTTT.

The chain recombines TRBV18 with TRBJ1-1; TRBD1 might be the D (6 bases). From germline, CDR1 is KGHSH and CDR2 LQKENI. V lost 3 bases to trimming and J lost 2 bases, with 13 bases between them. The CDR3 runs to 15 residues. Written as DNA, the CDR3 is TGTGCCAGCTCACCCCTTACAGGGAGTAACACTGAAGCTTTCTTT. Translating gives CASSPLTGSNTEAFF.

This rearrangement joins TRBV18 to TRBJ1-1; 8 bases match TRBD1. Germline V lookup: CDR1 KGHSH, CDR2 LQKENI. This CDR3 is 14 amino acids long. V dropped 6 bases and J dropped 5; count of bases not matched to a gene: 8. CDR3 protein: CASSQDRVRTEAFF. CDR3 sequence (DNA): TGTGCCAGCTCCCAGGACAGGGTACGGACTGAAGCTTTCTTT.

This clone was detected only a few times. The chain employs TRBV2 and TRBJ1-1; maybe TRBD1 (6 bases). Germline CDR1 and CDR2: SNHLY and FYNNEI. The V end was cut by 8 bases, the J end by 4 bases, with 14 bases between. The CDR3 contains 13 residues. The CDR3 loop reads CASHYRVSTEAFF. CDR3 coding DNA: TGTGCCAGCCATTACAGGGTAAGCACTGAAGCTTTCTTT.

This clone showed up just a few times. The chain uses TRBV5-1 and TRBJ2-7, with TRBD2 matching 10 bases. The germline gives CDR1 SGHRS, CDR2 YFSETQ. The V segment lost 2 bases and the J segment 5 bases; nucleotides outside the gene matches: 7. The CDR3 consists of 15 residues. DNA of the CDR3: TGCGCCAGCAGCTTAACCTTAGCGGGGGGCGACGAGCAGTACTTC. It is translated as CASSLTLAGGDEQYF.

V is TRBV7-8 and J is TRBJ2-4; TRBD1 matches 10 bases. The CDR3 length is 16 residues. CDR1 is SGHVS and CDR2 is FQNEAQ in the germline V gene. J lost 3 bases, V lost 2 bases, and 4 bases had no gene match. CDR3 sequence: CASSLRRDRGKNIQYF. The CDR3 bases are TGTGCCAGCAGCTTACGCCGGGACAGGGGCAAAAACATTCAGTACTTC. Supplemented by reference TRBV7-8 and TRBJ2-4, the full variable domain reads GAGVSQSPRYKVAKRGQDVALRCDPISGHVSLFWYQQALGQGPEFLTYFQNEAQLDKSGLPSDRFFAERPEGSVSTLKIQRTQQEDSAVYLCASSLRRDRGKNIQYFGAGTRLSVL.

This chain connects TRBV9 to TRBJ2-7; 11 bases line up with TRBD2. CDR1 and CDR2 (germline): SGDLS, YYNGEE. The CDR3 covers 16 residues. J lost 6 bases, V lost 1 base, and 9 bases had no gene match. The CDR3 bases are TGTGCCAGCAGCGTACTAGCGGGGGGCTTAGGTCGCGAGCAGTACTTC. This gives the protein CASSVLAGGLGREQYF.

The chain is built from TRBV5-1 and TRBJ2-5, with 9 positions matching TRBD1. J gave up 5 bases and V 1 base, and 12 bases lay outside the gene matches. Germline assignment: CDR1 SGHRS and CDR2 YFSETQ. There are 17 residues in the CDR3. CDR3 bases: TGCGCCAGCAGCTTGAATTCGGGACAGGGAACGGCGGAGACCCAGTACTTC. Its protein product is CASSLNSGQGTAETQYF. Based on the CDR3 plus reference TRBV5-1 and TRBJ2-5, the full variable domain is KAGVTQTPRYLIKTRGQQVTLSCSPISGHRSVSWYQQTPGQGLQFLFEYFSETQRNKGNFPGRFSGRQFSNSRSEMNVSTLELGDSALYLCASSLNSGQGTAETQYFGPGTRLLVL.

This clone was seen only a few times. The chain recombines TRBV2 with TRBJ2-3, with 9 positions matching TRBD1. After removal of 7 bases from V and 8 bases from J, the junction contained 13 bases not matched to a gene. The CDR3 runs to 15 residues. Per germline, CDR1 SNHLY and CDR2 FYNNEI. The CDR3 spells CASIWDRAGRGTQYF. CDR3 nucleotide sequence: TGTGCCAGCATCTGGGACAGGGCAGGTCGAGGTACGCAGTATTTT.

The rearrangement joins TRBV7-7 to TRBJ2-5; a weak D match, TRBD1 (6 bases). Germline V CDR1 and CDR2: SSHAT, FNYEAQ (reference sequence). V gave up 5 bases and J gave up 5 bases, with 21 bases separating them. This CDR3 has 16 amino acids. The CDR3: CASSQTGTSARETQYF. The DNA for the CDR3 is TGTGCCAGCAGCCAAACCGGGACATCAGCTAGGGAGACCCAGTACTTC.

To note about this clone: This sample also contains other DNA sequences that code for the same CDR3. The chain recombines TRBV5-1 with TRBJ2-3; 11 bases map to TRBD2. The CDR3 loop spans 14 amino acids. The J segment lost 5 bases and the V segment lost 3 bases, leaving 2 bases of the junction unmatched. Germline CDR1 reads SGHRS; CDR2 reads YFSETQ. The CDR3 region has the DNA TGCGCCAGCAGCTCTGGGACTAGCGGAGATACGCAGTATTTT. It codes for CASSSGTSGDTQYF.

The gene calls are TRBV7-2 and TRBJ2-5; D gene ambiguous. The J call may be incorrect, as the DNA end agrees better with TRBJ2-7. In germline, CDR1 is SGHTA, CDR2 FQGNSA. This CDR3 comprises 11 residues. CDR3 coding DNA: TGTGCCAGCAGCCTTAACTACGAGCAGTACTTC. Its translation: CASSLNYEQYF.

In this sample, this clone turned up a few times. J is TRBJ1-2 and V is TRBV7-2; D is possibly TRBD1 (6 bases). Trimming removed 3 bases from V and 8 bases from J, with 16 bases in between. The V gene's germline CDR1 is SGHTA and CDR2 FQGNSA. The CDR3 is made up of 14 amino acids. CDR3 sequence reads: CASSLGGPMTGYTF. In DNA, the CDR3 is TGTGCCAGCAGCTTGGGGGGGCCCATGACCGGCTACACCTTC.

The V gene is TRBV29-1, the J gene TRBJ1-1; a weak D match, TRBD1 (5 bases). The CDR3 is 14 amino acids. V lost 6 bases to trimming and J lost 3 bases, with 17 bases between them. Germline CDR1 is SQVTM and CDR2 is ANQGSEA. CDR3 loop: CSVQDGGKDTEAFF. CDR3 nucleotides: TGCAGCGTACAAGATGGGGGGAAAGACACTGAAGCTTTCTTT.

This clone was counted between two and nine times. V usage is TRBV5-4 and J usage is TRBJ2-1; a weak D match, TRBD1 (6 bases). CDR1 SGHNT and CDR2 YYREEE come from the germline V gene (reference sequence). This CDR3 has 12 residues. Trimming removed 2 bases from V and 12 bases from J, with 12 bases in between. CDR3 amino acids: CASSFPGVRQFF. In DNA form, the CDR3 reads TGTGCCAGCAGCTTTCCAGGGGTTCGGCAGTTCTTC.